Listed here are 8 T cell receptor beta chains from one sample, sequenced in a study of T cell repertoires in cytomegalovirus infection. Antigens for these TCRs are unknown. TCRdb recomputed calls from the reads with MiXCR, one row per CDR3 protein. The data show more than 300,000 distinct CDR3 sequences, 34% seen once. The specimen was cultured PBMCs, collected from culture after CMV antigen stimulation. The source of these receptors is a human donor in good health (CMV status not recorded). Some clones in this sample may be carry-over from other donors' samples.

The chain joins TRBV12-3 or TRBV12-4 to TRBJ2-7; no definite D call. This CDR3 has 11 residues. The V end was cut by 4 bases, the J end by 4 bases, with 5 bases between. The CDR3 DNA is TGTGCCAGCAGTTACAATTACGAGCAGTACTTC. Its protein product is CASSYNYEQYF.

In this sample, this clonotype turned up many times. The genes are TRBV7-2 and TRBJ1-6; 8 positions match TRBD1. Germline V CDR1 and CDR2: SGHTA, FQGNSA. Trimming removed 6 bases from V and 8 bases from J; junction bases left unmatched: 6. CDR3 length: 14 residues. The CDR3 bases are TGTGCCAGCAGACAGGACAGGGAGCATTCACCCCTCCACTTT. Its protein is CASRQDREHSPLHF. The full variable domain, rest sourced from reference TRBV7-2 and TRBJ1-6, is GAGVSQSPSNKVTEKGKDVELRCDPISGHTALYWYRQSLGQGLEFLIYFQGNSAPDKSGLPSDRFSAERTGGSVSTLTIQRTQQEDSAVYLCASRQDREHSPLHFGNGTRLTVT.

CDR3: CASSEDGAGELFF. The CDR3 region has the DNA TGTGCCAGCAGTGAAGACGGAGCCGGGGAGCTGTTTTTT. This chain joins TRBV2 and TRBJ2-2; no firm D call. CDR1 SNHLY and CDR2 FYNNEI come from the germline V gene. The CDR3 has 13 residues. V dropped 1 base and J dropped 6 bases, with 6 bases sitting between them.

This clonotype was detected a few times. The rearrangement joins TRBV4-1 to TRBJ2-4; 9 bases match TRBD1. CDR1 MGHRA and CDR2 YSYEKL come from the germline V gene. The CDR3 is made up of 18 amino acids. Trimming at V came to 0 bases and at J to 8 bases, leaving 14 bases not matched to a gene. CDR3 nucleotides: TGCGCCAGCAGCCAAGATCAGGGAAGGGGACAGGGCGGGGACATTCAGTACTTC. Protein: CASSQDQGRGQGGDIQYF.

The chain recombines TRBV7-2 with TRBJ2-7; weak D call: TRBD2 (5 bases). V lost 1 base to trimming and J lost 6 bases, with 13 bases between them. Germline lookup yields CDR1 SGHTA and CDR2 FQGNSA. The CDR3 totals 14 residues. CDR3 bases: TGTGCCAGCAGCTTAGTCCAGCCTGCGGGCGAGCAGTACTTC. Translated, it gives CASSLVQPAGEQYF.

This clonotype was detected once. This chain connects TRBV4-1 to TRBJ2-2, with D possibly being TRBD1 (5 bases). This CDR3 contains 15 residues. Trimming shortened V by 1 base and J by 3 bases, and 9 bases separated the two germline ends. Germline-derived CDR1 and CDR2 are MGHRA and YSYEKL. In DNA, the CDR3 is TGCGCCAGCAGCCAAGGTAGCAGGGACACCGGGGAGCTGTTTTTT. Its translation is CASSQGSRDTGELFF.

This clonotype was detected only a few times. The V gene is TRBV5-4, the J gene TRBJ2-2, with no clear D. CDR1 is SGHNT, CDR2 YYREEE, per germline (reference sequence). This CDR3 has 14 amino acids. V lost 6 bases and J 0 bases, leaving 9 bases between the germline ends. This CDR3 is CASNFWTNTGELFF. CDR3 coding DNA: TGTGCCAGCAATTTTTGGACGAACACCGGGGAGCTGTTTTTT. Combining the CDR3 with reference TRBV5-4 and TRBJ2-2 gives the whole variable domain ETGVTQSPTHLIKTRGQQVTLRCSSQSGHNTVSWYQQALGQGPQFIFQYYREEENGRGNFPPRFSGLQFPNYSSELNVNALELDDSALYLCASNFWTNTGELFFGEGSRLTVL.

The chain recombines TRBV29-1 with TRBJ1-1, with D perhaps matching TRBD1 (6 bases). Germline V gives CDR1 SQVTM, CDR2 ANQGSEA. CDR3 size: 14 residues. The V end lost 5 bases, the J end lost 1 base, and 14 bases lay between the germline ends. CDR3 sequence (DNA): TGCAGCGTTTCCCGGGGGCGGTGGAACACTGAAGCTTTCTTT. Protein sequence: CSVSRGRWNTEAFF.